A single sample is the source of the 15 T cell receptor beta chains below, sequenced in a study of T cells in Graves' hyperthyroidism and ophthalmopathy. Researchers amplified the TCR beta CDR3 regions from RNA transcripts. The TCR CDR3 first-round RT-PCR relied on the HTBI primer set. Each CDR3 protein gets one entry after TCRdb re-called the multiplex PCR reads with MiXCR. The table includes some 620,000 distinct CDR3 sequences, 15% to 20% detected once. Sequenced input: blood. These TCRs come from a woman younger than 45 with Graves' hyperthyroidism.

The chain recombines TRBV6-1 with TRBJ1-2; D gene ambiguous. The V gene lost 5 bases and the J gene lost 3 bases, with 10 bases spanning the gap. The germline V gene encodes CDR1 MNHNS and CDR2 SASEGT. The CDR3 is 13 amino acids. The CDR3 here is CASSPLRHYGYTF. The CDR3 coding sequence is TGTGCCAGCAGTCCCTTACGGCACTATGGCTACACCTTC.

This clonotype has ten or more counts. V and J are TRBV28 and TRBJ1-1; unclear D gene. This CDR3 is built from 13 residues. Germline V gives CDR1 MDHEN, CDR2 SYDVKM. The V and J ends lost 4 bases and 10 bases respectively, with 16 bases between them. The CDR3 region is CASSWPGTVGAFF. The DNA for the CDR3 is TGTGCCAGCAGTTGGCCCGGAACTGTCGGAGCTTTCTTT. The whole variable domain, filled in from reference TRBV28 and TRBJ1-1, reads DVKVTQSSRYLVKRTGEKVFLECVQDMDHENMFWYRQDPGLGLRLIYFSYDVKMKEKGDIPEGYSVSREKKERFSLILESASTNQTSMYLCASSWPGTVGAFFGQGTRLTVV.

This clonotype came up many times. The chain links TRBV6-2 or TRBV6-3 to TRBJ2-7; 13 nucleotides align to TRBD2. From germline, CDR1 is MNHEY and CDR2 SVGEGT. J lost 2 bases, V lost 2 bases, and 12 bases had no gene match. This CDR3 is built from 19 residues. The CDR3 spells CASSYVGSRGLAGTYEQYF. The CDR3 nucleotides are TGTGCCAGCAGTTACGTGGGATCAAGGGGACTAGCGGGAACCTACGAGCAGTACTTC.

This clonotype was detected once. A single base separates this from a much larger clone, so it may be a read error. V is TRBV12-3 or TRBV12-4 and J is TRBJ2-4; maybe TRBD2 (5 bases). The CDR3 totals 13 residues. CDR3 in amino acids: CPSSLLEGNIQYF. The CDR3 nucleotides are TGTCCCAGCAGTTTACTAGAAGGGAACATTCAGTACTTC.

In its sample, this clonotype was seen many times. The genes are TRBV28 and TRBJ1-5; 8 nucleotides line up with TRBD1. Germline CDR1 MDHEN, CDR2 SYDVKM. V was clipped by 4 bases and J by 3 bases; unmatched bases: 5. The CDR3 spans 15 residues. The CDR3 DNA sequence: TGTGCCAGCAGTTCCGGACAGGGCCACAATCAGCCCCAGCATTTT. Its protein product is CASSSGQGHNQPQHF.

This clonotype turned up a few times. The rearrangement uses TRBV20-1 and TRBJ2-2; a weak D match, TRBD1 (5 bases). V dropped 3 bases and J dropped 1 base, with 12 bases sitting between them. Per germline, CDR1 DFQATT and CDR2 SNEGSKA (reference sequence). This CDR3 region has 15 residues. The CDR3 coding sequence is TGCAGTGCTAGTAAGGGGCTAGTGAACACCGGGGAGCTGTTTTTT. The encoded protein is CSASKGLVNTGELFF.

Remarks on this clonotype: The junction departs from the called germline gene at one end, perhaps through a read error. The chain joins TRBV7-3 to TRBJ2-1, with 16 bases aligning to TRBD2. Germline values: CDR1 SGHTA, CDR2 FQGTGA. The CDR3 is made up of 20 amino acids. CDR3 residues: CASGLTPRGLAGGPGNEQFF. DNA of the CDR3: TGTGCCAGCGGCTTAACCCCGAGGGGACTAGCGGGAGGGCCGGGGAATGAGCAGTTCTTC.

This clonotype was counted many times. With a much larger clone just one base away, this may be a read error. This chain links TRBV2 with TRBJ2-5; D unresolved. The CDR3 sequence is 11 residues long. CDR1 and CDR2 (germline): SNHLY, FYNNEI. Trimming shortened V by 2 bases and J by 4 bases, and 2 bases separated the two germline ends. The CDR3 DNA reads as TGTGCCAGCAGTGAACTAGAGACCCAGTACTTC. Its translation: CASSELETQYF.

The rearrangement uses TRBV29-1 and TRBJ2-1; TRBD2 matches at 9 bases. CDR1 and CDR2 from the germline V gene are SQVTM and ANQGSEA. V lost 2 bases to trimming and J lost 9 bases; unmatched junction nucleotides: 5. There are 13 residues in the CDR3. The CDR3 loop reads CSVEKRGDGEQFF. Written as DNA, the CDR3 is TGCAGCGTTGAAAAGCGGGGGGACGGTGAGCAGTTCTTC.

This clonotype was counted between two and nine times. The rearrangement uses TRBV5-5 and TRBJ1-2; 7 positions match TRBD1. CDR1 and CDR2 from the germline V gene are SGHKS and YYEKEE (reference sequence). J lost 6 bases, V lost 5 bases, and 16 bases had no gene match. CDR3 length: 16 amino acids. The CDR3 DNA reads as TGTGCCAGCAGTGAAAGGGTAGGGGGCTTAGGTGATGGCTACACCTTC. It is translated as CASSERVGGLGDGYTF.

The chain links TRBV20-1 to TRBJ2-1; 8 positions match TRBD2. The germline V gene encodes CDR1 DFQATT and CDR2 SNEGSKA (reference sequence). V trimming: 0 bases; J trimming: 3 bases; junction bases outside the gene matches: 4. The CDR3 totals 15 residues. The CDR3: CSARDLRGVYNEQFF. The CDR3 DNA is TGCAGTGCTAGAGATTTGCGGGGGGTCTACAATGAGCAGTTCTTC.

CDR3 sequence (DNA): TGTGCCTGGAGTCTGAGGGGGAGTGTGAATTCACCCCTCCACTTT. It is translated as CAWSLRGSVNSPLHF. The chain couples TRBV30 to TRBJ1-6; tentative D call: TRBD1 (6 bases). Germline CDR1 and CDR2: GTSNPN and SVGIG (reference sequence). Trimming took off 2 bases at V and 7 bases at J, with 15 bases between the two ends. The CDR3 has 15 amino acids.

This clonotype was observed many times. V and J are TRBV5-1 and TRBJ2-1; 13 nucleotides agree with TRBD2. The V gene end was trimmed by 4 bases and the J gene end by 3 bases; junction bases not matched to a gene: 7. CDR3 size: 17 residues. Germline V gene sequence: CDR1 SGHRS, CDR2 YFSETQ. CDR3 residues: CASSLGLAGSFYNEQFF. CDR3 nucleotides: TGCGCCAGCAGCCTGGGACTAGCGGGAAGCTTCTACAATGAGCAGTTCTTC.

A few counts support this clonotype. V gene TRBV10-3 combines with J gene TRBJ2-7, with unresolved D. V gave up 3 bases and J gave up 2 bases, with 8 bases separating them. Germline V CDR1 and CDR2: ENHRY, SYGVKD. This CDR3 is built from 13 residues. In DNA form, the CDR3 reads TGTGCCATCAGTGAACGAACCCCCTACGAGCAGTACTTC. Protein sequence: CAISERTPYEQYF.

This clonotype was counted only a few times. One end of the junction does not line up with germline, which may come from a read error. The CDR3 bases are TGTGTCAGCAACCGGGACATCTATGGCTACACCTTC. This encodes CVSNRDIYGYTF. The chain employs TRBV2 and TRBJ1-2; D is perhaps TRBD1 (6 bases). The CDR3 spans 12 residues. CDR1 SNHLY and CDR2 FYNNEI come from the germline V gene.